Listed below are T cell receptor beta chains from one sample, sequenced in a study of molecular identifiers for immune sequencing clone quantification. TCRdb recomputed calls from the PCR reads with MiXCR, one row per CDR3 protein. The sample lists roughly 630,000 distinct CDR3 sequences, less than 30% occurring once. Sequenced material: naive CD8+ T cells from blood, with Jurkat cell RNA spiked in. The source is a human donor in good health. Some libraries in this study had Jurkat cell RNA spiked in. Both conserved end residues are part of each CDR3. Each record gives: clone size, V gene, D gene, J gene, CDR3 protein, CDR3 DNA. D genes are given only for firm matches. Some rows mark clone size as missing; the rest say once, few, many or name a class of expanded clone.

abundance: few; v_gene: TRBV3-1; d_gene: TRBD1; j_gene: TRBJ2-7; CDR3aa: CASSPGTGTPEQYF; CDR3nt: TGTGCCAGCAGCCCCGGGACAGGGACGCCCGAGCAGTACTTC
abundance: few; v_gene: TRBV15; d_gene: TRBD1; j_gene: TRBJ2-3; CDR3aa: CATSRDKTGGATDTQYF; CDR3nt: TGTGCCACCAGCAGAGACAAGACAGGGGGTGCCACAGATACGCAGTATTTT
abundance: many; v_gene: TRBV7-9; d_gene: NA; j_gene: TRBJ2-3; CDR3aa: CASSPPADRDTQYF; CDR3nt: TGTGCCAGCAGCCCACCGGCAGACCGAGATACGCAGTATTTT
abundance: many; v_gene: TRBV20-1; d_gene: NA; j_gene: TRBJ2-3; CDR3aa: CSARVITGTDTQYF; CDR3nt: TGCAGTGCTAGAGTGATAACAGGGACAGATACGCAGTATTTT
abundance: many; v_gene: TRBV13; d_gene: NA; j_gene: TRBJ2-7; CDR3aa: CASTLSTGVDYEQYF; CDR3nt: TGTGCCAGCACCCTGAGTACGGGAGTAGACTACGAGCAGTACTTC
abundance: many; v_gene: TRBV12-3/TRBV12-4; d_gene: NA; j_gene: TRBJ2-2; CDR3aa: CASRFSAGELFF; CDR3nt: TGTGCCAGCAGGTTCAGCGCCGGGGAGCTGTTTTTT
abundance: few; v_gene: TRBV19; d_gene: NA; j_gene: TRBJ2-1; CDR3aa: CASSIGSGFDEQFF; CDR3nt: TGTGCCAGTAGTATAGGGTCCGGGTTCGATGAGCAGTTCTTC
abundance: NA; v_gene: TRBV29-1; d_gene: NA; j_gene: TRBJ2-1; CDR3aa: CSGRVWNNEQFF; CDR3nt: TGCAGCGGCAGGGTTTGGAACAATGAGCAGTTCTTC
abundance: NA; v_gene: TRBV7-9; d_gene: NA; j_gene: TRBJ1-6; CDR3aa: CASSLVRGSYNSPLHF; CDR3nt: TGTGCCAGCAGCTTAGTTCGAGGCTCCTATAATTCACCCCTCCACTTT
abundance: NA; v_gene: TRBV6-2/TRBV6-3; d_gene: NA; j_gene: TRBJ2-3; CDR3aa: CASSYSSVGGDTDAQYF; CDR3nt: TGTGCCAGCAGTTACTCATCTGTCGGGGGAGACACAGATGCGCAGTATTTT
abundance: NA; v_gene: TRBV9; d_gene: NA; j_gene: TRBJ1-6; CDR3aa: CASSVTTYNSPLHF; CDR3nt: TGTGCCAGCAGCGTGACAACTTATAATTCACCCCTCCACTTT
abundance: few; v_gene: TRBV20-1; d_gene: NA; j_gene: TRBJ2-7; CDR3aa: CSARDAPAEQYF; CDR3nt: TGCAGTGCTAGAGATGCACCCGCCGAGCAGTACTTC
abundance: many; v_gene: TRBV9; d_gene: NA; j_gene: TRBJ1-1; CDR3aa: CASSPHWENTEAFF; CDR3nt: TGTGCCAGCAGCCCACACTGGGAGAACACTGAAGCTTTCTTT
abundance: many; v_gene: TRBV13; d_gene: TRBD1; j_gene: TRBJ1-5; CDR3aa: CASSLTGEEGQPQHF; CDR3nt: TGTGCCAGCAGCTTGACAGGGGAGGAGGGTCAGCCCCAGCATTTT
abundance: few; v_gene: TRBV4-3; d_gene: TRBD2; j_gene: TRBJ2-1; CDR3aa: CASSQDDGTSGSLRRNEQFF; CDR3nt: TGCGCCAGCAGCCAAGATGATGGGACTAGCGGGAGTTTGAGAAGGAATGAGCAGTTCTTC
abundance: many; v_gene: TRBV2; d_gene: TRBD1; j_gene: TRBJ2-3; CDR3aa: CASTTGQGIDTQYF; CDR3nt: TGTGCCAGCACCACGGGACAGGGCATAGATACGCAGTATTTT
abundance: few; v_gene: TRBV2; d_gene: NA; j_gene: TRBJ1-1; CDR3aa: CASRGGFSTEAFF; CDR3nt: TGTGCCAGCAGAGGGGGGTTTAGCACTGAAGCTTTCTTT
abundance: many; v_gene: TRBV7-9; d_gene: TRBD2; j_gene: TRBJ2-7; CDR3aa: CASSFNPSGTPGYEQYF; CDR3nt: TGTGCCAGCAGCTTTAATCCTAGCGGGACCCCTGGGTACGAGCAGTACTTC
abundance: many; v_gene: TRBV6-5; d_gene: NA; j_gene: TRBJ2-7; CDR3aa: CASSYWAVGEQYF; CDR3nt: TGTGCCAGCAGTTACTGGGCGGTTGGTGAGCAGTACTTC
abundance: NA; v_gene: TRBV10-3; d_gene: TRBD1; j_gene: TRBJ2-2; CDR3aa: CAISESDRYTNTGELFF; CDR3nt: TGTGCCATCAGTGAATCGGACAGGTACACGAACACCGGGGAGCTGTTTTTT